This entry describes one T cell receptor (beta chain). CDR3 length: 17 amino acids. V shed 3 bases, J shed 2 bases, and the junction held 12 bases outside the gene matches. Germline V gene lookup returns CDR1 MNHNS and CDR2 SASEGT. This sample was taken from a study of blood T cell repertoires in COVID-19. Method: immunoSEQ multiplex PCR; TCRdb's copy keeps in-frame clones and lacks some. This table has some 220,000 clones, 84% appearing once. Sequencing was carried out using peripheral blood. The sequence came from a woman under 40 who had recovered from COVID-19. The chain uses TRBV6-1 and TRBJ1-2; 7 nucleotides align to TRBD1. The CDR3 here is CASSEVVGGASNYGYTF. Written as DNA, the CDR3 is TGTGCCAGCAGTGAGGTTGTAGGGGGCGCGAGCAACTATGGCTACACCTTC.